The 4 T cell receptor beta chains listed next were all sequenced from one sample in a study of T-cell reconstitution after alpha-beta-depleted transplantation in children. TCRbeta library preparation incorporated unique molecular identifiers. TCRdb re-called the PCR reads with MiXCR, one entry per CDR3 protein. The sample has hundreds of thousands of distinct CDR3 sequences; 20% to 30% are singletons. Sequenced here: PBMCs, mostly from graft donor cells, sampled 360 days after TCRalphabeta/CD19-depleted stem cell transplant. The origin of the receptors is a female patient aged 2-10 years who had a stem cell transplant for congenital amegakaryocytic thrombocytopenia, so the T cells may come from the graft donor.

At least ten counts were recorded for this clonotype. J is TRBJ2-7 and V is TRBV7-8, with D unclear. The CDR3 length is 11 residues. Trimming shortened V by 5 bases and J by 3 bases, and 5 bases separated the two germline ends. CDR1 and CDR2 from the germline V gene are SGHVS and FQNEAQ. DNA for the CDR3: TGTGCCAGCAGCCCTAACTACGAGCAGTACTTC. It codes for CASSPNYEQYF. Using reference TRBV7-8 and TRBJ2-7 for the parts outside the CDR3, the full variable domain is GAGVSQSPRYKVAKRGQDVALRCDPISGHVSLFWYQQALGQGPEFLTYFQNEAQLDKSGLPSDRFFAERPEGSVSTLKIQRTQQEDSAVYLCASSPNYEQYFGPGTRLTVT.

The chain has TRBV5-1 and TRBJ2-7, with 9 bases fitting TRBD1. The CDR3 consists of 16 residues. Germline CDR1 and CDR2: SGHRS and YFSETQ. V lost 4 bases to trimming and J lost 6 bases; unmatched junction nucleotides: 14. The CDR3 DNA sequence: TGCGCCAGCAGCCTTCTCACCGGGACAGGGCTAGGCGAGCAGTACTTC. Translated: CASSLLTGTGLGEQYF. Using reference TRBV5-1 and TRBJ2-7 for the parts outside the CDR3, the full variable domain is KAGVTQTPRYLIKTRGQQVTLSCSPISGHRSVSWYQQTPGQGLQFLFEYFSETQRNKGNFPGRFSGRQFSNSRSEMNVSTLELGDSALYLCASSLLTGTGLGEQYFGPGTRLTVT.

The chain uses TRBV5-1 and TRBJ1-1, with D hard to call. V was cut by 0 bases and J by 4 bases, with 10 bases left in between. The length of the CDR3 is 14 residues. Germline V gene data show CDR1 as SGHRS and CDR2 as YFSETQ. The CDR3 region is CASSLDRGFTEAFF. The CDR3 nucleotides are TGCGCCAGCAGCTTGGACAGAGGTTTCACTGAAGCTTTCTTT.

This sequence joins TRBV5-5 and TRBJ1-1, with unresolved D. The germline V gene encodes CDR1 SGHKS and CDR2 YYEKEE (reference sequence). The length of the CDR3 is 16 residues. Trimming removed 3 bases at V and 0 bases at J, with 15 bases between. The CDR3 DNA reads as TGTGCCAGCAGCTATCTACGGGCTTTCATGAACACTGAAGCTTTCTTT. It encodes CASSYLRAFMNTEAFF.